This T cell receptor (beta chain) was obtained from a study of blood T cell repertoires in COVID-19. Overall study: Samples of COVID-19 (acute and convalescent) were obtained from the United States, Italy and Spain. PBMCs, B-cell-depleted T cells, or T cells were the source of the cDNA or gDNA that made up the material.

Authors' data handling: By means of reference gene primer amplification, nucleated cell counts were estimated. The repertoire was sequenced with immunoSEQ multiplex PCR; TCRdb's copy has only in-frame clones and lacks some. V and J calls and clone size are those listed in that table; D and trimming were worked out from the DNA. The table records 100,000 to 150,000 clones, approximately 80% of them present only once. CDR3 length: 13 amino acids. The germline gives CDR1 SQVTM, CDR2 ANQGSEA. Between the trimmed V and J ends, which lost 4 bases and 6 bases, there was a span of 15 bases. Sequenced: peripheral blood. The J gene is TRBJ1-2, the V gene TRBV29-1; possibly TRBD1 for D (6 bases). This clonotype was sampled from a woman in her sixties or seventies with acute or convalescent COVID-19. The CDR3 reads CSVGGQLRDGYTF. The CDR3 DNA sequence: TGCAGCGTTGGAGGACAGTTAAGGGATGGCTACACCTTC.